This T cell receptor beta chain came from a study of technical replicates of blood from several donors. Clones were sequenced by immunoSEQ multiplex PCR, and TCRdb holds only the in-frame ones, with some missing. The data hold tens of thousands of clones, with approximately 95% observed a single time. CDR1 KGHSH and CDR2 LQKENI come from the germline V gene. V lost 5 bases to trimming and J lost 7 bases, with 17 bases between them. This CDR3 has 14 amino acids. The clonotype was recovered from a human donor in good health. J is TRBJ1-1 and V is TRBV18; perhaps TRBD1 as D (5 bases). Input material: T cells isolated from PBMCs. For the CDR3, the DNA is TGTGCCAGCTCAGCCTCACAGGAGACCAGTGAAGCTTTCTTT. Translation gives CASSASQETSEAFF.